A selection of T cell receptor beta chains follows, all from one sample in a study of molecular identifiers for immune sequencing clone quantification. TCRdb analysed the PCR reads with MiXCR anew, one entry per CDR3 protein. In the table there are about half a million distinct CDR3 sequences, 20% to 25% of which are singletons. The sequenced sample consisted of naive CD8+ T cells from blood, with Jurkat cell RNA spiked in. The receptors derive from a human donor in good health. Some libraries in this study had Jurkat cell RNA spiked in. The CDR3 runs from the conserved cysteine through the conserved F or W. The D gene is left open where the match is weak. The size entry is marked missing in some rows and otherwise reads once, few, many or a size class.

D	J	V	size	DNA	CDR3
NA	TRBJ2-2	TRBV7-9	NA	TGTGCCAGCAGCTTAGGGAGTGGACAGTCGAACACCGGGGAGCTGTTTTTT	CASSLGSGQSNTGELFF
TRBD1	TRBJ2-7	TRBV27	many	TGTGCCAGCAGTACAAGGACAGGGGCCCGGGAGCAGTACTTC	CASSTRTGAREQYF
NA	TRBJ2-1	TRBV29-1	many	TGCAGCGTTGAAGGGAGCAGCTCCTACAATGAGCAGTTCTTC	CSVEGSSSYNEQFF
TRBD2	TRBJ2-3	TRBV5-5	many	TGTGCCAGCAGCGTCTGGAGCGGGGGAGAAGATACGCAGTATTTT	CASSVWSGGEDTQYF
NA	TRBJ2-1	TRBV7-6	NA	TGTGCCAGCAGCTTAGGTCTAGCGTGGACCAATGAGCAGTTCTTC	CASSLGLAWTNEQFF
NA	TRBJ2-3	TRBV10-3	many	TGTGCCAACCGGGAGAGGAGCACAGATACGCAGTATTTT	CANRERSTDTQYF
NA	TRBJ2-4	TRBV4-3	NA	TGCGCCAGCAGCCCAGACTTTTCAATGGGGGCGGTCAAAAACATTCAGTACTTC	CASSPDFSMGAVKNIQYF
TRBD2	TRBJ2-1	TRBV5-6	NA	TGTGCCAGCAGCTTTTCCGGGCGCGGGGGGCTAGGTCTCTACAATGAGCAGTTCTTC	CASSFSGRGGLGLYNEQFF
NA	TRBJ1-1	TRBV7-8	NA	TGTGCCAGCAGCTTAAAAAGGGACATGAACACTGAAGCTTTCTTT	CASSLKRDMNTEAFF
TRBD1	TRBJ1-5	TRBV29-1	NA	TGCAGCGTGATACAGGGGGATGGCAATCAGCCCCAGCATTTT	CSVIQGDGNQPQHF
NA	TRBJ1-6	TRBV7-9	NA	TGTGCCAGCAGGGGGACAACAGCAAATAATTCACCCCTCCACTTT	CASRGTTANNSPLHF
NA	TRBJ2-1	TRBV10-2	few	TGCGCCAGCAGTGAGTCGGGGGAGAAGCAGTTCTTC	CASSESGEKQFF
TRBD1	TRBJ1-5	TRBV2	many	TGTGCCAGCAAACGACAGGGGGCCTCTCAGCCCCAGCATTTT	CASKRQGASQPQHF
NA	TRBJ2-7	TRBV4-2	NA	TGTACCAGCAGCCAAGAGGGCCTAGTAGGCGAGCAGTACTTC	CTSSQEGLVGEQYF
TRBD2	TRBJ2-7	TRBV30	NA	TGTGCCTGGAGTGGCCTAGCGGGGGGGCCCTACGAGCAGTACTTC	CAWSGLAGGPYEQYF
TRBD2	TRBJ2-2	TRBV7-7	few	TGTGCCAGCAGCTTAGGTCCTAGCGGGGGTTTCACCGGGGAGCTGTTTTTT	CASSLGPSGGFTGELFF
NA	TRBJ2-1	TRBV12-3/TRBV12-4	NA	TGTGGCAGCAGCAAGGCACTAACCCATGAGCAGTTCTTC	CGSSKALTHEQFF
TRBD2	TRBJ2-5	TRBV12-3/TRBV12-4	many	TGTGCCAGCAGGCCGACTAGCGATAGAGGAGAGACCCAGTACTTC	CASRPTSDRGETQYF
NA	TRBJ2-3	TRBV30	many	TGTGCCTGGAATCAGATAAGCGGAGGCCTCGCGGAAGATACGCAGTATTTT	CAWNQISGGLAEDTQYF
TRBD2	TRBJ2-1	TRBV4-3	NA	TGCGCCAGCAGCCTGGATAGCGGGAGGGCAATAGATGAGCAGTTCTTC	CASSLDSGRAIDEQFF
NA	TRBJ1-4	TRBV5-4	NA	TGTGCCAGCAGCTTTGGGGGAATGAAACTGTTTTTT	CASSFGGMKLFF
NA	TRBJ2-7	TRBV7-8	many	TGTGCCAGCAGCGTAGGGTACAGCTCCTACGAGCAGTACTTC	CASSVGYSSYEQYF
NA	TRBJ2-7	TRBV20-1	few	TGCAGAGCTAGTTCCCTCTACGAGCAGTACTTC	CRASSLYEQYF
NA	TRBJ1-1	TRBV30	many	TGTGCCTGGAGTGTTGGAACGGGCACTGAAGCTTTCTTT	CAWSVGTGTEAFF
NA	TRBJ1-6	TRBV9	NA	TGTGCCAGCAGCCCAAGCGCGGTGTCCAATTCACCCCTCCACTTT	CASSPSAVSNSPLHF
NA	TRBJ2-5	TRBV11-2	few	TGTGCCAGCAGCTTAGGTGGTCAGTTCGAAGAGACCCAGTACTTC	CASSLGGQFEETQYF
TRBD2	TRBJ2-1	TRBV29-1	many	TGCAGCGTTGAAGGAGGACTAGCGGGGAGTGAGCAGTTCTTC	CSVEGGLAGSEQFF
NA	TRBJ2-5	TRBV29-1	many	TGCAGCGTTGACCAACAAGAGACCCAGTACTTC	CSVDQQETQYF
TRBD1	TRBJ1-2	TRBV6-5	NA	TGTGCCAGCAGTTACGACGGCCTGACAGGGAACTATGGCTACACCTTC	CASSYDGLTGNYGYTF
TRBD1	TRBJ2-7	TRBV13	few	TGTGCCAGCAGCACGCAGGGGGTAAGCTCCTACGAGCAGTACTTC	CASSTQGVSSYEQYF
TRBD1	TRBJ2-5	TRBV4-1	many	TGCGCCAGCAGCCAAGTTGCAGGGGGCTGGGAGACCCAGTACTTC	CASSQVAGGWETQYF
NA	TRBJ2-7	TRBV9	NA	TGTGCCAGCAGCGCCGGACTGGAGGGCTACGAGCAGTACTTC	CASSAGLEGYEQYF
TRBD1	TRBJ1-4	TRBV19	many	TGTGCCAGTAGGGAGACAGGGGACGAAAAACTGTTTTTT	CASRETGDEKLFF
TRBD2	TRBJ2-3	TRBV13	few	TGTGCCAGCAGCTCCTTAGCGGGAGGGGCAAGAACAGATACGCAGTATTTT	CASSSLAGGARTDTQYF
NA	TRBJ2-1	TRBV20-1	many	TGCAGTGTCCTCTTCCCCTACAATGAGCAGTTCTTC	CSVLFPYNEQFF
TRBD1	TRBJ1-1	TRBV3-1	many	TGTGCCAGCAGCCAAGATTGGGACAGGGGTGCCACTGAAGCTTTCTTT	CASSQDWDRGATEAFF
NA	TRBJ2-7	TRBV10-3	NA	TGTGCCATCAGTGACGAGACTTCCTACGAGCAGTACTTC	CAISDETSYEQYF
TRBD2	TRBJ2-3	TRBV7-2	NA	TGTGCCAGCAGCCCAGGACTGGCGGGGGTTTATTTT	CASSPGLAGVYF
NA	TRBJ2-7	TRBV20-1	NA	TGCAGTGCTAGGGGAAGTTTTGAGGGCTTATACGAGCAGTACTTC	CSARGSFEGLYEQYF
TRBD1	TRBJ1-2	TRBV11-2	NA	TGTGCCAGCAGCTTAGGGACAGGGAAGAGGTACGATGGCTACACCTTC	CASSLGTGKRYDGYTF
NA	TRBJ2-7	TRBV6-2/TRBV6-3	many	TGTGCCAGCAGTTACGGGTGGAGCGAGCAGTACTTC	CASSYGWSEQYF
TRBD2	TRBJ2-7	TRBV2	few	TGTGCCAGCAGTTCTCCCGGGACTAGCGGGAGGGCCTACTACGAGCAGTACTTC	CASSSPGTSGRAYYEQYF
TRBD1	TRBJ2-1	TRBV6-6	few	TGTGCCAGCAGTTACTCCCGGGACAGGGGCGACTGGGACTCCTACAATGAGCAGTTCTTC	CASSYSRDRGDWDSYNEQFF
TRBD2	TRBJ2-2	TRBV2	many	TGTGCCAGCAGTGAACCCGCGGGAGGGCCGATCACCGGGGAGCTGTTTTTT	CASSEPAGGPITGELFF
NA	TRBJ2-1	TRBV4-1	few	TGCGCCAGCAGCCAAGAGAGATACTCCTACAATGAGCAGTTCTTC	CASSQERYSYNEQFF
NA	TRBJ2-7	TRBV5-1	many	TGCGCCAGCAGCTTGGAAACAACCTACGAGCAGTACTTC	CASSLETTYEQYF
NA	TRBJ2-7	TRBV20-1	few	TGCAGTGCCAGCACTCCTCGTCAAAGCTCCTACGAGCAGTACTTC	CSASTPRQSSYEQYF
NA	TRBJ2-7	TRBV5-4	many	TGTGCCAGCAGCTTAATGACCGGGAGCTCCTACGAGCAGTACTTC	CASSLMTGSSYEQYF
NA	TRBJ2-7	TRBV28	NA	TGTGCCAGCAGCCTAAGACGAAACCGGGACTCAGACTACGAGCAGTACTTC	CASSLRRNRDSDYEQYF
TRBD1	TRBJ1-4	TRBV12-3/TRBV12-4	few	TGTGCCAGCAGCCCGACAGGGAGGCCGTCTAATGAAAAACTGTTTTTT	CASSPTGRPSNEKLFF
NA	TRBJ2-1	TRBV11-2	few	TGTGCCAGCAGCTTAGGTTCCAGTAATGGTGAGCAGTTCTTC	CASSLGSSNGEQFF
NA	TRBJ2-7	TRBV20-1	few	TGCAGTGCTAGATTGAGAGCGGGTACCTCCTACGAGCAGTACTTC	CSARLRAGTSYEQYF
NA	TRBJ2-1	TRBV7-9	NA	TGTGCCAGCAGCTTAGGTGTTACGAACAATGAGCAGTTCTTC	CASSLGVTNNEQFF
NA	TRBJ2-2	TRBV13	NA	TGTGCCAGCAGCGAGGCAGGGCAAAACACCGGGGGGCTGTTTTTT	CASSEAGQNTGGLFF
NA	TRBJ2-6	TRBV7-9	many	TGTGCCAGCAGCCCAGTCGGGGGTCCTGGGGCCAACGTCCTGACTTTC	CASSPVGGPGANVLTF
TRBD1	TRBJ2-3	TRBV3-1	NA	TGTGCCAGCAGCCAATACAGGGGGCGAACAGATACGCAGTATTTT	CASSQYRGRTDTQYF
NA	TRBJ2-3	TRBV9	few	TGTGCCAGCAGCGGGGAAGGGGTTGGCACAGATACGCAGTATTTT	CASSGEGVGTDTQYF
NA	TRBJ1-3	TRBV30	few	TGTGCCTCAAAGGGGGGTTTCAGTGGAAACACCATATATTTT	CASKGGFSGNTIYF
NA	TRBJ2-7	TRBV20-1	many	TGCAGTGCTAGACCCCGGACGGCCTACGAGCAGTACTTC	CSARPRTAYEQYF